This T cell receptor beta chain was observed in a study of blood T cell repertoires in COVID-19. Whole-study context: PBMCs, B-cell-depleted T cells, or T cells were the source of the cDNA or gDNA that made up the material.

V lost 7 bases and J lost 0, with 17 bases in between. This CDR3 comprises 15 residues. Germline V gives CDR1 SGHNT, CDR2 YYREEE (reference sequence). Only in-frame clones appear in the TCRdb table, and some are missing; sequencing was by immunoSEQ multiplex PCR. The repertoire holds 25,000 to 30,000 clones, with about 90% as singletons. This sequence joins TRBV5-4 and TRBJ2-7; D may be TRBD1 (5 bases). Sequencing was carried out using peripheral blood. The source of this sequence is a human donor in a cohort sampled during active COVID-19. The CDR3 loop reads CASRRDSQSSYEQYF. For the CDR3, the DNA is TGTGCCAGCCGCCGTGACAGTCAGAGCTCCTACGAGCAGTACTTC.